These 27 T cell receptor beta chains were all obtained from the same sample, sequenced in a study of shared clonotypes between healthy human individuals. CD8 cells classed as naive were CD45RO-negative and positively selected for CCR7, excluding terminally differentiated effector memory CD45RA+ cells. The assay was immunoSEQ multiplex PCR, and TCRdb's table has in-frame clones only and misses some. The sample lists about 2 million clones, about 94% occurring once. Sequencing was carried out using naive CD8+ T cells sorted from blood. These receptors were taken from a man between 18 and 29 years old in good health.

The chain combines TRBV9 with TRBJ2-6; 9 nucleotides align to TRBD1. From germline, CDR1 is SGDLS and CDR2 YYNGEE. V lost 3 bases and J lost 4; bases outside the gene matches: 5. The CDR3 loop spans 16 amino acids. The CDR3 is CASSGDRDSGANVLTF. CDR3 nucleotide sequence: TGTGCCAGCAGCGGGGACAGGGATTCCGGGGCCAACGTCCTGACTTTC.

This clone has just one count. The V and J genes are TRBV28 and TRBJ1-1; maybe TRBD1 (5 bases). Between the trimmed V and J ends, which lost 1 base and 1 base, there was a span of 13 bases. Germline CDR1 and CDR2: MDHEN and SYDVKM. The CDR3 is 16 residues long. CDR3 sequence reads: CASSLLSRQRNTEAFF. DNA for the CDR3: TGTGCCAGCAGTTTATTGTCCCGACAGCGGAACACTGAAGCTTTCTTT.

In its sample, this clone was seen a few times. V and J are TRBV6-1 and TRBJ1-6, with TRBD1 identical over 11 bases. This CDR3 spans 17 amino acids. Trimming at V came to 1 base and at J to 10 bases, leaving 9 bases not matched to a gene. Looked up from germline, CDR1 is MNHNS and CDR2 is SASEGT. CDR3 region: CASSEGGTGGYTSPLHF. As DNA, the CDR3 is TGTGCCAGCAGTGAAGGGGGGACAGGGGGTTACACCTCACCCCTCCACTTT.

This clone was detected once. V and J are TRBV12-5 and TRBJ2-7; D is perhaps TRBD1 or TRBD2 (5 bases each). The germline CDR1 and CDR2 sequences are LGHNT and FRNRAP. The CDR3 is 15 amino acids. V was trimmed by 3 bases and J by 0 bases, leaving 12 bases between them. The CDR3 region has the DNA TGTGCTAGTGGTTTCCCGGGACGCAACTCCTACGAGCAGTACTTC. Its translation: CASGFPGRNSYEQYF.

Details on this clone: Other nucleotide sequences from this sample produce the same CDR3. J is TRBJ1-6 and V is TRBV27; D unclear. The germline V and J ends were trimmed by 5 bases and 0 bases, with 2 bases remaining between them. This CDR3 region has 13 residues. Germline assignment: CDR1 MNHEY and CDR2 SMNVEV (reference sequence). The CDR3 reads CASSSSYNSPLHF. DNA for the CDR3: TGTGCCAGCAGTAGCTCCTATAATTCACCCCTCCACTTT.

The chain links TRBV28 to TRBJ2-4, with 8 bases that match TRBD1. CDR3 length equals 12 residues. Germline V gene data show CDR1 as MDHEN and CDR2 as SYDVKM. Trimming cost V 5 bases and J 15 bases; bases outside gene matches: 9. The CDR3 coding sequence is TGTGCCAGCAGTACGAGGACAGGGAGCGTGTACTTC. Residues: CASSTRTGSVYF.

The V call is TRBV5-4, the J call TRBJ1-1; a weak D match, TRBD1 (6 bases). This CDR3 contains 13 residues. Germline assignment: CDR1 SGHNT and CDR2 YYREEE (reference sequence). The V gene lost 4 bases and the J gene lost 5 bases, with 12 bases spanning the gap. As DNA, the CDR3 is TGTGCCAGCAGCCAGACAGGCAGTACTGAAGCTTTCTTT. This translates into CASSQTGSTEAFF.

With respect to this clone: This CDR3 is also generated by other DNA sequences in the sample. The chain couples TRBV29-1 to TRBJ2-5, with 7 bases identical to TRBD1. Germline-derived CDR1 and CDR2 are SQVTM and ANQGSEA. The CDR3 consists of 13 residues. V lost 3 bases to trimming and J lost 2 bases; unmatched junction nucleotides: 3. The CDR3 DNA reads TGCAGCGTTGAGGGCAGGGGGCAAGAGACCCAGTACTTC. Encoded protein: CSVEGRGQETQYF.

The chain has TRBV11-2 and TRBJ2-7, with a weak D call TRBD2 (6 bases). CDR3 length: 14 residues. The germline CDR1 and CDR2 sequences are SGHAT and FQNNGV. Trimming stripped 3 bases from V and 5 bases from J, with 14 bases between. The CDR3 region is CASSLEGSPHEQYF. Here the CDR3 DNA reads TGTGCCAGCAGCTTGGAGGGATCTCCCCACGAGCAGTACTTC.

To note about this clone: The sample carries other DNA sequences with the same CDR3. V is TRBV7-9 and J is TRBJ1-5, with D uncertain. The CDR3 sequence is 12 residues long. Germline loops: CDR1 SEHNR, CDR2 FQNEAQ (reference sequence). The V end lost 5 bases, the J end lost 4 bases, and 6 bases lay between the germline ends. CDR3 amino acids: CASSAGNQPQHF. The CDR3 nucleotides read TGTGCCAGCAGCGCGGGGAATCAGCCCCAGCATTTT.

The chain uses TRBV28 and TRBJ2-1; no clear D. Germline V lookup: CDR1 MDHEN, CDR2 SYDVKM. Trimming left V 8 bases short and J 3 bases short, with 17 bases between. CDR3 length: 15 amino acids. CDR3 nucleotides: TGTGCCAGCTCCCTAGGTCCTCAAGTCTACAATGAGCAGTTCTTC. Translation: CASSLGPQVYNEQFF. The variable domain in full, completed from reference TRBV28 and TRBJ2-1, reads DVKVTQSSRYLVKRTGEKVFLECVQDMDHENMFWYRQDPGLGLRLIYFSYDVKMKEKGDIPEGYSVSREKKERFSLILESASTNQTSMYLCASSLGPQVYNEQFFGPGTRLTVL.

This chain links TRBV10-2 with TRBJ1-1, with D perhaps TRBD1 (6 bases). This CDR3 contains 13 residues. V lost 6 bases to trimming and J lost 1 base, with 9 bases between them. Germline V lookup: CDR1 WSHSY, CDR2 SAAADI. CDR3 coding DNA: TGCGCCAGCAGCCAGGGGCAGAACACTGAAGCTTTCTTT. Its translation: CASSQGQNTEAFF.

The CDR3 reads CATSRVRGEYEQYF. CDR3 DNA sequence: TGTGCCACCAGCAGAGTCAGGGGGGAGTACGAGCAGTACTTC. This chain connects TRBV15 to TRBJ2-7, with a weak D call TRBD1 (7 bases). This CDR3 comprises 14 residues. Looked up from germline, CDR1 is LNHNV and CDR2 is YYDKDF (reference sequence). V was shortened by 1 base and J by 4 bases, with 11 bases between the two germline ends.

The chain recombines TRBV27 with TRBJ2-2; a possible D gene is TRBD2 (5 bases). Germline V CDR1 and CDR2: MNHEY, SMNVEV (reference sequence). Trimming left V 7 bases short and J 4 bases short, with 19 bases between. This CDR3 is 16 amino acids long. CDR3 region: CASTPTSTGGTGELFF. The DNA of the CDR3 is TGTGCCAGCACCCCGACATCCACCGGAGGCACCGGGGAGCTGTTTTTT.

This sequence joins TRBV4-1 and TRBJ2-2; TRBD2 aligns across 8 bases. CDR1 is MGHRA, CDR2 YSYEKL, per germline. The trim removed 0 bases at V and 4 bases at J, leaving 13 bases unmatched. The CDR3 has 19 residues. The CDR3 here is CASSQDPGGAPRGTGELFF. The DNA of the CDR3 is TGCGCCAGCAGCCAAGATCCGGGGGGGGCCCCACGGGGCACCGGGGAGCTGTTTTTT.

The rearrangement uses TRBV2 and TRBJ2-4; unclear D gene. Germline CDR1 reads SNHLY; CDR2 reads FYNNEI. CDR3 length equals 15 residues. With 3 bases removed from V and 0 bases from J, the gap between germline ends came to 9 bases. The DNA of the CDR3 is TGTGCCAGCAGTGAGGCAGCTCTAGCCAAAAACATTCAGTACTTC. Residues: CASSEAALAKNIQYF.

The rearrangement joins TRBV4-1 to TRBJ1-1; possible D gene TRBD1, 6 bases. Per germline, CDR1 MGHRA and CDR2 YSYEKL. The CDR3 length is 16 residues. Trimming cost V 7 bases and J 2 bases, with 20 bases left between them. The chain's CDR3 is CASTGRGVSYNTEAFF. The CDR3 DNA sequence: TGCGCCAGCACCGGAAGGGGGGTGTCGTATAACACTGAAGCTTTCTTT.

V usage is TRBV29-1 and J usage is TRBJ2-1; 9 positions match TRBD1. CDR3 length: 14 amino acids. Germline CDR1 SQVTM, CDR2 ANQGSEA. V trimming: 7 bases; J trimming: 5 bases; junction bases outside the gene matches: 9. CDR3 protein: CSEIIGTGNNEQFF. Here the CDR3 DNA reads TGCAGCGAGATCATCGGGACAGGGAACAATGAGCAGTTCTTC.

The chain is built from TRBV28 and TRBJ2-2; possibly TRBD1 for D (6 bases). The CDR3 totals 17 residues. From germline, CDR1 is MDHEN and CDR2 SYDVKM. Trimming took off 5 bases at V and 4 bases at J, with 20 bases between the two ends. The CDR3 is CASSTHRVNKGTGELFF. CDR3 nucleotide sequence: TGTGCCAGCAGTACCCACAGGGTGAATAAGGGCACCGGGGAGCTGTTTTTT.

The CDR3 loop reads CSARDNPFF. The CDR3 bases are TGCAGTGCTAGAGACAATCCTTTCTTT. The V call is TRBV20-1, the J call TRBJ1-1; D gene unclear. V lost 0 bases, J lost 12 bases, and 5 bases lay in between. From germline, CDR1 is DFQATT and CDR2 SNEGSKA (reference sequence). This CDR3 contains 9 residues.

The rearrangement links TRBV10-3 to TRBJ1-3; TRBD1 agrees at 9 bases. Looked up from germline, CDR1 is ENHRY and CDR2 is SYGVKD. The CDR3 is 15 amino acids. The trim removed 5 bases at V and 0 bases at J, leaving 2 bases unmatched. DNA of the CDR3: TGTGCCATCAGTCCGACAGGGGGCTCTGGAAACACCATATATTTT. Residues: CAISPTGGSGNTIYF.

The sample holds one count of this clone. The chain links TRBV5-1 to TRBJ2-1, with TRBD1 matching 7 bases. J gave up 10 bases and V 4 bases, and 5 bases lay outside the gene matches. The CDR3 is 12 residues long. Per germline, CDR1 SGHRS and CDR2 YFSETQ. CDR3 nucleotides: TGCGCCAGCAGCCTACAGGGGCAAGAGCAGTTCTTC. It yields the protein CASSLQGQEQFF.

This sequence joins TRBV6-5 and TRBJ2-5; D is perhaps TRBD2 (6 bases). V dropped 7 bases and J dropped 2 bases, with 8 bases sitting between them. The germline V gene encodes CDR1 MNHEY and CDR2 SVGAGI. The CDR3 sequence is 12 residues long. The DNA of the CDR3 is TGTGCCAGCACGGGGGTACAAGAGACCCAGTACTTC. Translating it yields CASTGVQETQYF.

In the case of this clone: Different DNA sequences within this sample yield the same CDR3. The V and J genes are TRBV29-1 and TRBJ2-7, with TRBD1 matching over 7 bases. V gave up 7 bases and J gave up 2 bases; unmatched junction bases: 5. CDR3 length equals 12 residues. In germline, CDR1 is SQVTM, CDR2 ANQGSEA. The CDR3 DNA reads TGCAGCGCTAGGACAGGAACCTACGAGCAGTACTTC. This translates into CSARTGTYEQYF.

The V call is TRBV30, the J call TRBJ1-4; D not certain. The V gene lost 2 bases and the J gene lost 5 bases, with 3 bases spanning the gap. This CDR3 has 11 amino acids. Germline-derived CDR1 and CDR2 are GTSNPN and SVGIG (reference sequence). The CDR3 reads CAWSLNEKLFF. In DNA, the CDR3 is TGTGCCTGGAGTTTAAATGAAAAACTGTTTTTT. The entire variable domain, with the rest obtained from reference TRBV30 and TRBJ1-4, is as follows: SQTIHQWPATLVQPVGSPLSLECTVEGTSNPNLYWYRQAAGRGLQLLFYSVGIGQISSEVPQNLSASRPQDRQFILSSKKLLLSDSGFYLCAWSLNEKLFFGSGTQLSVL.

The rearrangement joins TRBV13 to TRBJ2-5; 9 nucleotides match TRBD2. Germline V gene lookup returns CDR1 PRHDT and CDR2 FYEKMQ (reference sequence). J was trimmed by 5 bases and V by 2 bases; bases with no gene match: 9. CDR3 size: 16 residues. CDR3 in DNA: TGTGCCAGCAGCTTACGGCTAGCGGGGTCGCAGGAGACCCAGTACTTC. This codes for CASSLRLAGSQETQYF. Combining the CDR3 with reference TRBV13 and TRBJ2-5 gives the whole variable domain AAGVIQSPRHLIKEKRETATLKCYPIPRHDTVYWYQQGPGQDPQFLISFYEKMQSDKGSIPDRFSAQQFSDYHSELNMSSLELGDSALYFCASSLRLAGSQETQYFGPGTRLLVL.

This clone was seen only once. The chain uses TRBV7-9 and TRBJ2-3; TRBD2 is a possible D gene (5 bases). The germline V gene has CDR1 SEHNR and CDR2 FQNEAQ (reference sequence). Trimming removed 2 bases at V and 1 base at J, with 13 bases between. The CDR3 contains 16 residues. Here the CDR3 reads CASSLISAPGTDTQYF. The CDR3 DNA is TGTGCCAGCAGCTTAATTAGCGCTCCCGGCACAGATACGCAGTATTTT. Full variable domain (missing parts from reference TRBV7-9 and TRBJ2-3): DTGVSQNPRHKITKRGQNVTFRCDPISEHNRLYWYRQTLGQGPEFLTYFQNEAQLEKSRLLSDRFSAERPKGSFSTLEIQRTEQGDSAMYLCASSLISAPGTDTQYFGPGTRLTVL.